The present entry profiles one TCR beta chain with its context. Germline V gene data show CDR1 as SEHNR and CDR2 as FQNEAQ (reference sequence). The CDR3 is 14 amino acids. The V end was cut by 5 bases, the J end by 2 bases, with 12 bases between. TCRdb re-clonotyped the PCR reads via MiXCR. The sample contains roughly 44,000 clones, 20% to 25% of which appear only once. This record belongs to a study of metastatic and nonmetastatic thyroid tumors. Thyroid surgery was preceded by no treatment in any patient. The specimen sequenced was tumor tissue. V is TRBV7-9 and J is TRBJ1-1; no clear D gene. This sequence was found in a female donor with papillary thyroid cancer or a benign thyroid nodule (not recorded which). Some clones in this sample may be carry-over from other donors' samples. CDR3 DNA: TGTGCCAGCAGCGAAGAGGGCAGAAACACTGAAGCTTTCTTT. It encodes CASSEEGRNTEAFF.